These 17 T cell receptor beta chains originate from one sample sequenced in a study of control samples from healthy donors and cancer patients. Using immunoSEQ multiplex PCR, the repertoire was profiled, and TCRdb retains in-frame clones only, with some absent. The data contain about 89,000 clones, 70% to 90% of them singletons. Sequenced: blood. These receptors were collected from a woman between 40 and 50 years old in good health.

The rearrangement joins TRBV19 to TRBJ1-5; no clear D. Germline V lookup: CDR1 LNHDA, CDR2 SQIVND (reference sequence). This CDR3 has 12 amino acids. V lost 8 bases and J lost 4, with 9 bases in between. Written as DNA, the CDR3 is TGTGCCAGTGGTAGGGCAAATCAGCCCCAGCATTTT. This sequence encodes CASGRANQPQHF.

For the CDR3, the DNA is TGTGCCATCAGCAGGACTAGCGGGGGGGCCTACAATGAGCAGTTCTTC. It translates to CAISRTSGGAYNEQFF. The V and J genes are TRBV10-3 and TRBJ2-1, with 15 bases fitting TRBD2. CDR3 length equals 16 residues. CDR1 is ENHRY and CDR2 is SYGVKD in the germline V gene. Trimming cost V 6 bases and J 2 bases; bases outside gene matches: 2.

The chain has TRBV5-1 and TRBJ1-1; TRBD1 is a possible D gene (5 bases). Germline CDR1 and CDR2: SGHRS and YFSETQ. This CDR3 has 14 amino acids. V lost 5 bases and J lost 0, with 11 bases in between. The CDR3 loop reads CASRQGGMNTEAFF. CDR3 bases: TGCGCCAGCAGGCAGGGAGGGATGAACACTGAAGCTTTCTTT. Full variable domain (remainder filled in from reference TRBV5-1 and TRBJ1-1): KAGVTQTPRYLIKTRGQQVTLSCSPISGHRSVSWYQQTPGQGLQFLFEYFSETQRNKGNFPGRFSGRQFSNSRSEMNVSTLELGDSALYLCASRQGGMNTEAFFGQGTRLTVV.

The chain joins TRBV5-1 to TRBJ1-2; 9 nucleotides line up with TRBD1. There are 15 residues in the CDR3. The germline V gene has CDR1 SGHRS and CDR2 YFSETQ. V trimming: 1 base; J trimming: 8 bases; junction bases outside the gene matches: 9. The CDR3, as DNA: TGCGCCAGCAGCTTGCAACAGGGGGCGCAGGCCGGCTACACCTTC. Residues: CASSLQQGAQAGYTF.

Comments on this clone: A read error is likely, as this CDR3 ends without the conserved phenylalanine or tryptophan. The limits of the CDR3 on the DNA are not certain, so only TCRdb's listed CDR3 is given. This chain links TRBV27 with TRBJ1-2. Both ends counted, the CDR3 spans 9 residues. Germline V gene data show CDR1 as MNHEY and CDR2 as SMNVEV (reference sequence). The CDR3 protein is CASSLEGGT.

This clone has ten or more counts. The chain has TRBV10-1 and TRBJ1-2, with D perhaps TRBD1 (5 bases). The CDR3 loop spans 13 amino acids. The germline V gene encodes CDR1 WNHNN and CDR2 SYGVQD (reference sequence). Trimming cost V 5 bases and J 4 bases, with 11 bases left between them. CDR3 residues: CASSSDSSYGYTF. Written as DNA, the CDR3 is TGCGCCAGCAGTTCCGACAGCTCCTATGGCTACACCTTC.

The V call is TRBV10-3, the J call TRBJ1-5, with D tentatively TRBD1 (6 bases). The germline V gene encodes CDR1 ENHRY and CDR2 SYGVKD. This CDR3 contains 15 residues. The V and J ends lost 2 bases and 2 bases respectively, with 10 bases between them. The CDR3 bases are TGTGCCATCAGTGAGGGGAGGGGGGGCAATCAGCCCCAGCATTTT. It yields the protein CAISEGRGGNQPQHF.

This chain uses TRBV4-1 with TRBJ2-1, with a tentative D call TRBD2 (5 bases). V was trimmed by 1 base and J by 7 bases, leaving 11 bases between them. The CDR3 sequence is 14 residues long. CDR1 is MGHRA, CDR2 YSYEKL, per germline. CDR3 region: CASSQGQRLNEQFF. The CDR3 nucleotides read TGCGCCAGCAGCCAAGGGCAGCGGCTGAATGAGCAGTTCTTC.

The CDR3 sequence: CASSSRGRGTTEAFF. CDR3 DNA sequence: TGTGCCAGCAGTTCCAGGGGCAGGGGGACCACTGAAGCTTTCTTT. The chain recombines TRBV6-5 with TRBJ1-1; 7 nucleotides align to TRBD1. The CDR3 runs 15 residues. Trimming at V came to 4 bases and at J to 4 bases, leaving 9 bases not matched to a gene. Germline-derived CDR1 and CDR2 are MNHEY and SVGAGI.

This clone was seen more than once but under ten times. This chain links TRBV3-1 (or the pseudogene TRBV3-2) with TRBJ1-2, with D tentatively TRBD1 (5 bases). Trimming removed 0 bases from V and 6 bases from J, with 14 bases in between. CDR1 and CDR2 (germline): LGHDT, YNNKEL (reference sequence). The CDR3 sequence is 15 residues long. CDR3 coding DNA: TGTGCCAGCAGCCAAGATATCGCAGGGCAAAATGGCTACACCTTC. Residues: CASSQDIAGQNGYTF.

In this sample, this clone turned up a few times. The chain is built from TRBV30 and TRBJ1-2; D is possibly TRBD1 (6 bases). Trimming took 5 bases from V and 5 from J, leaving 12 bases between them. This CDR3 has 12 residues. CDR1 is GTSNPN and CDR2 is SVGIG in the germline V gene (reference sequence). Written as DNA, the CDR3 is TGTGCCTGGGCTGGCAGGGGATATGGCTACACCTTC. It encodes CAWAGRGYGYTF.

This sequence joins TRBV4-3 and TRBJ2-7, with D possibly TRBD1 on 6 matching bases. The CDR3 extends over 14 amino acids. The V gene's germline CDR1 is LGHNA and CDR2 YSLEER. Trimming pared 0 bases from V and 2 bases from J, leaving 8 bases between. In DNA, the CDR3 is TGCGCCAGCAGCCAAGATAGACAGGCCTACGAGCAGTACTTC. It translates to CASSQDRQAYEQYF.

The chain has TRBV7-7 and TRBJ1-1; possible D gene TRBD1, 5 bases. This CDR3 region has 13 residues. Germline CDR1 is SSHAT and CDR2 is FNYEAQ (reference sequence). With 5 bases removed from V and 5 bases from J, the gap between germline ends came to 12 bases. CDR3 DNA sequence: TGTGCCAGCAGCGCGGGACCGGGGACTGAAGCTTTCTTT. Protein sequence: CASSAGPGTEAFF.

The chain uses TRBV6-1 and TRBJ2-1, with TRBD2 matching over 14 bases. Germline trimming cut 2 bases from V and 15 bases from J; bases unmatched to any gene: 15. This CDR3 region has 17 residues. CDR1 is MNHNS, CDR2 SASEGT, per germline. The CDR3 DNA reads as TGTGCCAGCAGTGAAATGGGGACTAGCGGGGGCCTAGACCGGCCGTTCTTC. It is translated as CASSEMGTSGGLDRPFF.

J is TRBJ1-1 and V is TRBV7-9; TRBD1 agrees at 7 bases. This CDR3 region has 15 residues. J gave up 3 bases and V 0 bases, and 4 bases lay outside the gene matches. CDR1 and CDR2 (germline): SEHNR, FQNEAQ (reference sequence). This chain's CDR3 is CASSLATGADTEAFF. The CDR3 DNA follows: TGTGCCAGCAGCTTAGCCACAGGGGCCGACACTGAAGCTTTCTTT.

The V gene is TRBV7-2, the J gene TRBJ1-1, with a tentative D call TRBD1 (5 bases). Trimming removed 5 bases at V and 8 bases at J, with 9 bases between. Per the germline V gene, CDR1 is SGHTA and CDR2 is FQGNSA. The CDR3 loop spans 11 amino acids. The CDR3, as DNA: TGTGCCAGCAGCCCCCACAGGGAAGCTTTCTTT. This encodes CASSPHREAFF.

This clone came up a few times. The rearrangement joins TRBV19 to TRBJ2-3; 7 bases fit TRBD1. This CDR3 comprises 18 residues. CDR1 and CDR2 (germline): LNHDA, SQIVND (reference sequence). V lost 0 bases, J lost 9 bases, and 18 bases stayed unmatched. In DNA form, the CDR3 reads TGTGCCAGTAGTATAGAAGGGTGGACAGGACCCGTTTCTAGGACGCAGTATTTT. This translates into CASSIEGWTGPVSRTQYF.